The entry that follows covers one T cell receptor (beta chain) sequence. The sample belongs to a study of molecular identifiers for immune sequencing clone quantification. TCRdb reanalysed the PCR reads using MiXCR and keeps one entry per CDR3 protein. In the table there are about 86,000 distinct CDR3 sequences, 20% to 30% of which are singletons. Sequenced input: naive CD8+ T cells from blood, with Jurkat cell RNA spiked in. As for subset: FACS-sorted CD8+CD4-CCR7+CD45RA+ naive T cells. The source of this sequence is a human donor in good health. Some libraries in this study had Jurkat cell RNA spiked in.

The CDR3 spells CASSFVSGSYEQYF. CDR3 bases: TGTGCCAGCAGTTTTGTTAGCGGGAGTTACGAGCAGTACTTC. V is TRBV27 and J is TRBJ2-7, with TRBD2 matching 9 bases. Unmatched junction bases numbered 4, after V lost 3 bases and J lost 4 bases. Germline V gene data show CDR1 as MNHEY and CDR2 as SMNVEV (reference sequence). The CDR3 spans 14 residues.